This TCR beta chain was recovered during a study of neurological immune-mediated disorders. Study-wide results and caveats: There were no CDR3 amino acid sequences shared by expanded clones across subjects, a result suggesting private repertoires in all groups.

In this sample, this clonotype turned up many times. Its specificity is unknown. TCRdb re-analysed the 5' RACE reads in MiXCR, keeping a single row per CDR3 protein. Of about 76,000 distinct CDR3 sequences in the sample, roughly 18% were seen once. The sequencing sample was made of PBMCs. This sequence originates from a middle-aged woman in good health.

CDR3 sequence reads: CAAKDRWAETQYF. In DNA form, the CDR3 reads TGTGCCGCCAAGGATAGGTGGGCAGAGACCCAGTACTTC. This rearrangement joins TRBV2 to TRBJ2-5; unclear D gene. V was shortened by 11 bases and J by 4 bases, with 17 bases between the two germline ends. The germline gives CDR1 SNHLY, CDR2 FYNNEI. The CDR3 spans 13 residues. Supplemented by reference TRBV2 and TRBJ2-5, the full variable domain reads EPEVTQTPSHQVTQMGQEVILRCVPISNHLYFYWYRQILGQKVEFLVSFYNNEISEKSEIFDDQFSVERPDGSNFTLKIRSTKLEDSAMYFCAAKDRWAETQYFGPGTRLLVL.